The 21 T cell receptor beta chains below come from one sample, sequenced in a study of CXCR3-negative and CXCR3-positive naive CD8 T cells (dated by TCRdb to about 2019). Study-wide findings and limitations: Compared with CXCR3-negative naive cells, CXCR3-positive naive cells had TRB CDR3s with higher hydrophobicity (lower Kidera factor 4), lower energy, and higher strength and volume indices.

Reads for this sample came from a NextSeq 550. The Human TCR Profiling Kit (MiLaboratory) was used to prepare UMI-labeled 5' RACE TRB cDNA libraries. TCRdb reprocessed the sequencing reads and holds a single record per CDR3 protein sequence, with no DNA. This sample's table lists about 98,000 distinct CDR3 sequences. The top ten clonotypes cover around 0.99% of the sample. These TCRs' antigens remain unknown. The sequenced material came from naive CXCR3+ CD8+ T cells from blood. The label giving this sample's cell subset or site can be read as: CD45RO-CCR7+CD27+CD95- naive CD8+ T cells expressing CXCR3 (TNR3+). These receptors were obtained from a human donor in good health. Some clones in this sample may be carry-over from other donors' samples.

V gene TRBV5-4 combines with J gene TRBJ2-7; TCRdb reports TRBD1, a call that lacks DNA to check it against. CDR1 and CDR2 from the germline V gene are SGHNT and YYREEE (reference sequence). The CDR3 has 19 amino acids. The CDR3 protein is CASSHGRRDRGLVGYEQYF.

This chain joins TRBV27 and TRBJ2-6; TCRdb lists TRBD1, though no DNA is available to test this call. This CDR3 comprises 17 residues. Germline V gene data show CDR1 as MNHEY and CDR2 as SMNVEV (reference sequence). CDR3 sequence reads: CASSLAQGGSGANVLTF.

V usage is TRBV6-2 or TRBV6-3 and J usage is TRBJ2-3; the D gene TCRdb calls, TRBD1, cannot be checked with no DNA. The germline CDR1 and CDR2 sequences are MNHEY and SVGEGT. The CDR3 extends over 14 amino acids. The CDR3 loop is CASSPGLAADTQYF.

This chain links TRBV12-3 or TRBV12-4 with TRBJ2-3; TCRdb lists TRBD1, though no DNA is available to test this call. CDR3 length: 16 residues. Here the CDR3 reads CASRRTGFVRADTQYF.

The genes are TRBV7-9 and TRBJ1-6; TCRdb's D call, TRBD1, is unchecked because there is no DNA. CDR1 is SEHNR, CDR2 FQNEAQ, per germline (reference sequence). The CDR3 extends over 14 amino acids. CDR3: CASSPGTGPSPLHF. The entire variable domain, with the rest obtained from reference TRBV7-9 and TRBJ1-6, is as follows: DTGVSQNPRHKITKRGQNVTFRCDPISEHNRLYWYRQTLGQGPEFLTYFQNEAQLEKSRLLSDRFSAERPKGSFSTLEIQRTEQGDSAMYLCASSPGTGPSPLHFGNGTRLTVT.

This sequence joins TRBV12-3 or TRBV12-4 and TRBJ1-1. The CDR3 covers 16 residues. CDR3 region: CASSLLWLGGEAEAFF.

The chain links TRBV20-1 to TRBJ2-7; TCRdb selects TRBD1, and the lack of DNA leaves this call unchecked. Per the germline V gene, CDR1 is DFQATT and CDR2 is SNEGSKA (reference sequence). The CDR3 contains 13 residues. The CDR3 protein is CSASQGSSYEQYF.

The V and J genes are TRBV28 and TRBJ2-7. Germline loops: CDR1 MDHEN, CDR2 SYDVKM. The CDR3 consists of 15 residues. CDR3 sequence: CASSLKGLSSYEQYF.

The J gene is TRBJ1-1, the V gene TRBV7-6; TCRdb's D call, TRBD1, is unchecked because there is no DNA. The CDR3 runs 14 residues. Germline CDR1 and CDR2: SGHVS and FNYEAQ. CDR3 residues: CASSPGTENTEAFF.

This chain uses TRBV7-9 with TRBJ1-6; no DNA is available, so the TRBD1 call from TCRdb remains unchecked. This CDR3 has 16 amino acids. The germline CDR1 and CDR2 sequences are SEHNR and FQNEAQ (reference sequence). CDR3: CASSLEGGGNNSPLHF.

CDR3 loop: CASSPASFDEQYF. The V and J genes are TRBV5-1 and TRBJ2-7. The CDR3 runs 13 residues. Germline CDR1 SGHRS, CDR2 YFSETQ.

The chain recombines TRBV12-3 or TRBV12-4 with TRBJ1-1. The CDR3 is 12 residues long. Here the CDR3 reads CASSFFEGEAFF.

The CDR3 sequence is CSAPWPAKNTGELFF. V is TRBV20-1 and J is TRBJ2-2. The CDR3 length is 15 residues. Per germline, CDR1 DFQATT and CDR2 SNEGSKA (reference sequence).

The rearrangement joins TRBV6-6 to TRBJ2-7; the D gene TCRdb calls, TRBD1, cannot be checked with no DNA. Looked up from germline, CDR1 is MNHNY and CDR2 is SVGAGI (reference sequence). The CDR3 runs to 15 residues. The CDR3 reads CASSTAGAPAYEQYF.

This chain connects TRBV6-2 or TRBV6-3 to TRBJ2-2. This CDR3 is 15 amino acids long. CDR1 is MNHEY, CDR2 SVGEGT, per germline. CDR3 residues: CASSYTLGTTGELFF.

The CDR3 protein is CSVELAGGSSYNEQFF. The chain joins TRBV29-1 to TRBJ2-1; TCRdb proposes TRBD2, but this gene call is untestable without DNA. The CDR3 spans 16 residues. Germline V gene data show CDR1 as SQVTM and CDR2 as ANQGSEA.

V usage is TRBV5-1 and J usage is TRBJ2-1; TCRdb's D call of TRBD1 is untestable without DNA. The V gene's germline CDR1 is SGHRS and CDR2 YFSETQ. CDR3 size: 18 residues. This CDR3 is CASSLFPPVGRENNEQFF.

This sequence joins TRBV6-5 and TRBJ2-2. CDR3 size: 13 residues. Germline V lookup: CDR1 MNHEY, CDR2 SVGAGI. CDR3 residues: CASSYSNTGELFF.

The chain recombines TRBV19 with TRBJ2-4; as DNA is missing, the TRBD1 call by TCRdb cannot be tested. CDR3 length: 16 amino acids. Germline CDR1 LNHDA, CDR2 SQIVND (reference sequence). The CDR3 region is CASSRDSLNPKNIQYF.

V gene TRBV9 combines with J gene TRBJ2-1. Looked up from germline, CDR1 is SGDLS and CDR2 is YYNGEE. This CDR3 spans 15 amino acids. This chain's CDR3 is CASSVLPTGYNEQFF.

V is TRBV20-1 and J is TRBJ2-7. CDR1 is DFQATT and CDR2 is SNEGSKA in the germline V gene (reference sequence). The CDR3 runs 15 residues. Here the CDR3 reads CSARDWPGSSYEQYF.